Presented here are 11 T cell receptor beta chains from one specimen sequenced in a study of blood T cells in healthy people across ages. Primed by a sample-barcoded 5' primer and a J-beta primer mix, a second PCR proceeded for about 6 to 12 cycles. TCRdb re-called the 5' RACE reads with MiXCR, one entry per CDR3 protein. This table holds about a million distinct CDR3 sequences, less than 45% found once. The sequencing sample was made of blood. The receptors derive from a man aged 18 to 30 in good health.

The table lists this clonotype with a few counts. This may arise from a read error, as a much more abundant clone is one base away. The chain joins TRBV5-1 to TRBJ2-1, with D perhaps given as TRBD1 or TRBD2 (5 bases each). The CDR3 has 12 amino acids. V dropped 4 bases and J dropped 13 bases, with 15 bases sitting between them. Germline V gene data show CDR1 as SGHRS and CDR2 as YFSETQ. The CDR3 reads CASSLLGETQFF. The DNA of the CDR3 is TGCGCCAGCAGCCTCCTAGGGGAGACCCAGTTCTTC. Full variable domain (missing parts from reference TRBV5-1 and TRBJ2-1): KAGVTQTPRYLIKTRGQQVTLSCSPISGHRSVSWYQQTPGQGLQFLFEYFSETQRNKGNFPGRFSGRQFSNSRSEMNVSTLELGDSALYLCASSLLGETQFFGPGTRLTVL.

A few counts support this clonotype. V usage is TRBV6-1 and J usage is TRBJ2-5; 7 bases match TRBD1. J gave up 7 bases and V 7 bases, and 15 bases lay outside the gene matches. CDR3 length: 15 amino acids. CDR1 and CDR2 (germline): MNHNS, SASEGT. In DNA form, the CDR3 reads TGTGCCAGCACTCAAGACAGGGACGATGGGGGGACCCAGTACTTC. It encodes CASTQDRDDGGTQYF.

Of note for this clonotype: A much larger clonotype is one base distant, so this may be a read error. The chain is built from TRBV7-9 and TRBJ1-6; D call uncertain. Germline V gene data show CDR1 as SEHNR and CDR2 as FQNEAQ (reference sequence). This CDR3 region has 14 residues. The germline V and J ends were trimmed by 5 bases and 8 bases, with 13 bases remaining between them. The CDR3 loop reads CASSVRREYSPLHF. CDR3 DNA sequence: TGTGCCAGCAGCGTAAGGAGGGAGTATTCACCCCTCCACTTT.

The rearrangement joins TRBV12-3 or TRBV12-4 to TRBJ2-1; 7 positions agree with TRBD2. The CDR3 totals 13 residues. V gave up 0 bases and J gave up 8 bases; unmatched junction bases: 1. This CDR3 is CASSLAGRDEQFF. CDR3 coding DNA: TGTGCCAGCAGTTTAGCAGGGAGGGATGAGCAGTTCTTC.

V is TRBV12-3 or TRBV12-4 and J is TRBJ1-2; D not certain. Trimming removed 9 bases from V and 4 bases from J, with 18 bases in between. There are 14 residues in the CDR3. The CDR3 DNA reads as TGTGCCAGTACCGGAGGACGGGGAGTCTATGGCTACACCTTC. Translation gives CASTGGRGVYGYTF.

The rearrangement joins TRBV25-1 to TRBJ2-5; 7 bases are a match to TRBD1. The better agreement between TRBJ2-4 and the DNA end casts doubt on the J call. This CDR3 comprises 15 residues. Per the germline V gene, CDR1 is MGHDK and CDR2 is SYGVNS. CDR3 loop: CASSETGEAKNIQYF. CDR3 bases: TGTGCCAGCAGTGAAACAGGGGAAGCCAAAAACATTCAGTACTTC.

V is TRBV6-2 or TRBV6-3 and J is TRBJ2-7; 8 bases are a match to TRBD2. Germline assignment: CDR1 MNHEY and CDR2 SVGEGT. J lost 7 bases, V lost 5 bases, and 7 bases had no gene match. This CDR3 has 13 residues. In nucleotides, the CDR3 is TGTGCCAGCAGTGACCCGGGGGGGGTTGAGCAGTACTTC. Its translation is CASSDPGGVEQYF.

The rearrangement uses TRBV6-1 and TRBJ1-2; 9 bases line up with TRBD1. Germline CDR1 and CDR2: MNHNS and SASEGT. The CDR3 extends over 19 amino acids. Trimming removed 6 bases from V and 5 bases from J; junction bases left unmatched: 22. The CDR3, as DNA: TGTGCCAGCAGACACCAGACCCTAGGCGGGACAGGGCCAGCATATGGCTACACCTTC. It translates to CASRHQTLGGTGPAYGYTF.

The V gene is TRBV5-1, the J gene TRBJ2-3; D is unresolved. Germline CDR1 reads SGHRS; CDR2 reads YFSETQ. Trimming took 2 bases from V and 0 from J, leaving 16 bases between them. This CDR3 region has 17 residues. The CDR3 loop is CASSFSSGASSTDTQYF. CDR3 DNA sequence: TGCGCCAGCAGCTTCTCCTCAGGAGCCTCTAGCACAGATACGCAGTATTTT.

V and J are TRBV10-3 and TRBJ2-3, with 10 bases fitting TRBD1. This CDR3 region has 16 residues. The germline CDR1 and CDR2 sequences are ENHRY and SYGVKD. J gave up 2 bases and V 6 bases, and 8 bases lay outside the gene matches. The CDR3 protein is CAIRTGQGVNTDTQYF. For the CDR3, the DNA is TGTGCCATCAGGACTGGACAGGGGGTAAACACAGATACGCAGTATTTT.

This chain links TRBV28 with TRBJ2-4; D may be TRBD2 (7 bases). The CDR3 contains 15 residues. The germline V gene has CDR1 MDHEN and CDR2 SYDVKM. V lost 6 bases, J lost 6 bases, and 18 bases lay in between. The CDR3 DNA follows: TGTGCCAGCAGCGACGTCCGGGGGGCAGGAAACATTCAGTACTTC. Amino acids: CASSDVRGAGNIQYF.